The clone carrying this T cell receptor (beta chain) has a handful of counts. Its target is not known. This entry comes from a study of OX40 agonist ivuxolimab in advanced cancers. Turning to the study itself: Prior therapy, whether anti-PD-1, anti-PD-L1 or anti-CTLA-4, was allowed, and approximately 37% had some. Notes on the study in general: Low normalized T-cell clonal expansion also characterized some of the nonresponders.

The data were produced by immunoSEQ multiplex PCR, yet TCRdb's version contains in-frame clones alone and is incomplete. Seen here are approximately 87,000 clones, 80% to 90% observed once, and the top ten hold around 4.1%. V gave up 3 bases and J gave up 4 bases; unmatched junction bases: 6. The CDR3 length is 15 residues. The germline CDR1 and CDR2 sequences are SNHLY and FYNNEI. The source was CD4+ or CD8+ T cells sorted from blood, collected in a trial of the OX40 agonist ivuxolimab. The chain has TRBV2 and TRBJ2-7, with TRBD2 identical over 10 bases. This receptor was obtained from an adult with an advanced solid tumor such as melanoma, head and neck, liver or kidney cancer. The CDR3 DNA reads as TGTGCCAGCAGTGAGACTAGCGGGCCGACTTACGAGCAGTACTTC. Its protein product is CASSETSGPTYEQYF.